The sequence of this T cell receptor (beta chain) was determined in a study of T cell clonotyping in hematopoietic cell transplantation (TCRdb year 2021). For the study in its entirety: In the study, over a hundred blood samples were gathered from 35 consecutive transplant recipients and their related donors. Patients were recruited between September 2015 and January 2017 and followed until September 2020 or death.

The table lists this clone with a few counts. The antigen it recognizes is unknown. Per-base quality was not reported, and no clone a single base away is much larger than it. The time point label, read with the paper, signifies: 100 days after allo-HCT. Recipient blood was collected about 28 days before transplant and at days 30, 100 and 180 after transplant. Nuclei Lysis Solution was used to extract genomic DNA from fresh or cryopreserved unfractionated peripheral blood mononuclear cells. The CDR3 goes from the cysteine to the phenylalanine over 12 residues. Of the read, only the CDR3 DNA is kept; its 36 bases are in frame from base 1. The germline V gene encodes CDR1 LNHDA and CDR2 SQIVND (reference sequence). Trimming removed 1 base from V and 6 bases from J, leaving 4 bases between the germline ends. Study-level results and caveats: Broader posttransplant TCR repertoire diversity was predicted by donor and pretransplant recipient Inverse Simpson Index values. The sample size was limited, and because cells were not sorted, the contributions of CD4 and CD8 repertoires could not be separated. Recipient TCR diversity fell after transplant, with pathologically expanded clonotypes rising progressively from day 30 to day 180. Just a small fraction of recipient repertoires overlapped with donor repertoires, and more than 97% appeared de novo at the given depth.

TCR beta CDR3 regions were amplified from genomic DNA with the immunoSEQ assay, a bias-controlled multiplex PCR using V- and J-specific primers. In a second PCR step, the CDR3 amplicons were tagged with a proprietary barcode plus Illumina adapter sequences. An Illumina MiSeq instrument was used for sequencing of the CDR3 libraries. The authors' analysis ran thus. Export and quality control were handled in immunoSEQ Analyzer 3.0, while downstream analyses relied on R Bioconductor and Immunarch. Only productive rearrangements in the normalized downsampled data set went into calculating the repertoire metrics. In the normalized cohort, a clonotype counted as pathologically expanded if the clonotype was larger than 5 templates. Repertoire diversity was measured with the Inverse Simpson Index. CMV-specificity analyses were carried out on the non-normalized data set to capture all clonotypes. Here the immuneACCESS table is served through TCRdb, limited to in-frame sequences with V and J called. Missing clones are a known gap in these copies; in checked studies unresolved V genes cover under half, and the rest lacks a known reason. The DNA gave D and trimming, while V, J and clone size come from that table. This sample is represented by 15,000 to 20,000 clones; about 85% of them were singletons. The top ten hold around 4% of the sample.

The specimen was PBMCs, collected 100 days after allogeneic stem cell transplant. The sequence was collected from a male patient aged 60 to 75 who had an allogeneic stem cell transplant from a related donor, so the T cells may come from the graft donor. Some clones in this sample may be carry-over from other donors' samples. The rearrangement combines TRBV19 with TRBJ1-5, with no confident D gene call. CDR3 sequence: CASSIGIQPQHF. The DNA sequence is as follows: TGTGCCAGTAGTATAGGGATTCAGCCCCAGCATTTT.